These 30 T cell receptor beta chains share one sample of origin, sequenced in a study of blood T cell repertoires in COVID-19. Sequenced by immunoSEQ multiplex PCR; TCRdb stores in-frame clones only, minus some. The sample has 450,000 to 500,000 clones; 70% to 90% are singletons. Sequenced sample: peripheral blood. These receptors all stem from a human donor in a cohort sampled during active COVID-19.

V and J are TRBV18 and TRBJ2-7; 8 positions agree with TRBD1. Germline CDR1 and CDR2: KGHSH and LQKENI. Unmatched junction bases numbered 3, after V lost 4 bases and J lost 4 bases. CDR3 length equals 13 residues. In DNA, the CDR3 is TGTGCCAGCTCACTTACAGGGGGTTACGAGCAGTACTTC. Amino acid sequence: CASSLTGGYEQYF.

In this sample, this clone turned up once. The chain couples TRBV2 to TRBJ2-7; TRBD1 agrees at 11 bases. The germline gives CDR1 SNHLY, CDR2 FYNNEI. The trim removed 0 bases at V and 3 bases at J, leaving 1 base unmatched. CDR3 length equals 15 residues. CDR3 amino acids: CASSEAGTGGYEQYF. Here the CDR3 DNA reads TGTGCCAGCAGTGAAGCGGGGACAGGGGGCTACGAGCAGTACTTC.

The chain carries TRBV11-2 and TRBJ1-2; D is perhaps TRBD1 (5 bases). In germline, CDR1 is SGHAT, CDR2 FQNNGV. This CDR3 region has 16 residues. Trimming left V 5 bases short and J 4 bases short, with 20 bases between. CDR3 bases: TGTGCCAGCAGCCCAGCGACCTCCAGGGTGGCCTATGGCTACACCTTC. Protein product: CASSPATSRVAYGYTF. Combining the CDR3 with reference TRBV11-2 and TRBJ1-2 gives the whole variable domain EAGVAQSPRYKIIEKRQSVAFWCNPISGHATLYWYQQILGQGPKLLIQFQNNGVVDDSQLPKDRFSAERLKGVDSTLKIQPAKLEDSAVYLCASSPATSRVAYGYTFGSGTRLTVV.

CDR3 in amino acids: CASSSLSVPGYTF. CDR3 DNA sequence: TGTGCCAGCAGTTCCCTATCCGTTCCTGGCTACACCTTC. The chain is built from TRBV28 and TRBJ1-2, with D unresolved. Per the germline V gene, CDR1 is MDHEN and CDR2 is SYDVKM. Trimming removed 4 bases at V and 7 bases at J, with 13 bases between. This CDR3 spans 13 amino acids.

This sequence joins TRBV11-2 and TRBJ1-1; maybe TRBD1 (5 bases). The V end was cut by 4 bases, the J end by 11 bases, with 14 bases between. The CDR3 length is 12 residues. Germline loops: CDR1 SGHAT, CDR2 FQNNGV. CDR3 amino acids: CASSSTRVTAFF. The DNA of the CDR3 is TGTGCCAGCAGCTCCACCAGGGTCACGGCTTTCTTT.

V and J are TRBV12-3 or TRBV12-4 and TRBJ1-1; D might be TRBD1 (6 bases). The V end lost 6 bases, the J end lost 12 bases, and 14 bases lay between the germline ends. The CDR3 is made up of 11 amino acids. This CDR3 reads CASSSRQETFF. Here the CDR3 DNA reads TGTGCCAGCAGCTCAAGACAGGAAACTTTCTTT.

The chain is built from TRBV6-6 and TRBJ1-1; D is perhaps TRBD1 (5 bases). The CDR3 length is 15 residues. Per germline, CDR1 MNHNY and CDR2 SVGAGI (reference sequence). V lost 2 bases and J 7 bases, leaving 17 bases between the germline ends. CDR3 sequence reads: CASSYAGESWGEAFF. The DNA of the CDR3 is TGTGCCAGCAGTTACGCGGGGGAGTCGTGGGGTGAAGCTTTCTTT.

This chain joins TRBV30 and TRBJ1-1; D is perhaps TRBD1 (5 bases). Germline loops: CDR1 GTSNPN, CDR2 SVGIG (reference sequence). The CDR3 is 15 residues long. Trimming stripped 8 bases from V and 1 base from J, with 20 bases between. This CDR3 reads CARLNPDRKNTEAFF. The CDR3 DNA is TGTGCCCGCCTAAACCCCGACAGAAAGAACACTGAAGCTTTCTTT.

The V and J genes are TRBV24-1 and TRBJ1-5, with 7 bases lining up with TRBD1. This CDR3 is 14 amino acids long. Germline V gene data show CDR1 as KGHDR and CDR2 as SFDVKD. V lost 9 bases and J lost 5; bases outside the gene matches: 9. CDR3 loop: CATAPGGGYQPQHF. The CDR3 DNA follows: TGTGCCACCGCTCCCGGAGGGGGCTATCAGCCCCAGCATTTT.

This clone was detected only a few times. V gene TRBV4-1 combines with J gene TRBJ2-2; 7 bases are shared with TRBD1. There are 15 residues in the CDR3. The V gene end was trimmed by 0 bases and the J gene end by 6 bases; junction bases not matched to a gene: 4. CDR1 MGHRA and CDR2 YSYEKL come from the germline V gene. The CDR3 bases are TGCGCCAGCAGCCAAGAAGACAGGGAAGCCGGGGAGCTGTTTTTT. It specifies CASSQEDREAGELFF.

V is TRBV6-5 and J is TRBJ2-7, with 9 bases aligning to TRBD2. The CDR3 spans 14 residues. V trimming: 7 bases; J trimming: 3 bases; junction bases outside the gene matches: 7. Germline values: CDR1 MNHEY, CDR2 SVGAGI. CDR3 residues: CASTFSGSSYEQYF. The DNA of the CDR3 is TGTGCCAGCACCTTTAGCGGGAGCAGCTACGAGCAGTACTTC.

The V call is TRBV19, the J call TRBJ2-7, with 12 nucleotides matching TRBD2. Germline trimming cut 6 bases from V and 9 bases from J; bases unmatched to any gene: 9. The CDR3 totals 14 residues. The germline CDR1 and CDR2 sequences are LNHDA and SQIVND (reference sequence). This chain's CDR3 is CASSVTSGRSAQYF. Written as DNA, the CDR3 is TGTGCCAGTAGCGTGACTAGCGGGAGATCAGCGCAGTACTTC. Drawing the rest from reference TRBV19 and TRBJ2-7, the complete variable domain is DGGITQSPKYLFRKEGQNVTLSCEQNLNHDAMYWYRQDPGQGLRLIYYSQIVNDFQKGDIAEGYSVSREKKESFPLTVTSAQKNPTAFYLCASSVTSGRSAQYFGPGTRLTVT.

The chain joins TRBV11-2 to TRBJ2-7, with TRBD1 as a possible D gene (5 bases). CDR1 is SGHAT and CDR2 is FQNNGV in the germline V gene. The CDR3 is 18 amino acids. V lost 1 base and J lost 2, with 21 bases in between. Written as DNA, the CDR3 is TGTGCCAGCAGCTTAGCCGGCAGGGTGGTGGTCCCTCCCTACGAGCAGTACTTC. The encoded protein is CASSLAGRVVVPPYEQYF.

V usage is TRBV7-3 and J usage is TRBJ2-7; 10 nucleotides match TRBD1. The V segment lost 1 base and the J segment 6 bases; nucleotides outside the gene matches: 6. The CDR3 totals 15 residues. CDR1 and CDR2 from the germline V gene are SGHTA and FQGTGA. CDR3 coding DNA: TGTGCCAGCAGCTTAATGGGGACAGGGGCGAGCGAGCAGTACTTC. It is translated as CASSLMGTGASEQYF.

The rearrangement joins TRBV5-1 to TRBJ2-7; 7 bases map to TRBD1. Germline V gives CDR1 SGHRS, CDR2 YFSETQ. Losses at the gene ends were 4 bases for V and 3 bases for J; bases not matched to a gene: 10. This CDR3 contains 15 residues. CDR3 protein: CASSKNRGTDYEQYF. The CDR3, as DNA: TGCGCCAGCAGCAAAAACAGGGGTACCGACTACGAGCAGTACTTC.

The chain joins TRBV9 to TRBJ1-1; TRBD1 might be the D (5 bases). The CDR3 loop spans 15 amino acids. Germline V gives CDR1 SGDLS, CDR2 YYNGEE. V lost 0 bases and J 1 base, leaving 10 bases between the germline ends. CDR3 sequence: CASSVGGARNTEAFF. In DNA, the CDR3 is TGTGCCAGCAGCGTAGGTGGGGCGCGGAACACTGAAGCTTTCTTT.

This clone was seen a single time. The chain recombines TRBV19 with TRBJ1-1; D possibly corresponds to TRBD1 (6 bases). The CDR3 has 16 residues. From germline, CDR1 is LNHDA and CDR2 SQIVND (reference sequence). Deletions cut 1 base from V and 4 bases from J, with 16 bases between. The CDR3 bases are TGTGCCAGTAGTATAGCCGGGGGGCGTATTGGCACTGAAGCTTTCTTT. As protein: CASSIAGGRIGTEAFF.

The rearrangement joins TRBV2 to TRBJ2-3; TRBD2 matches 9 bases. CDR1 SNHLY and CDR2 FYNNEI come from the germline V gene. J lost 1 base, V lost 4 bases, and 3 bases had no gene match. The CDR3 is made up of 15 amino acids. CDR3 amino acids: CASSARLAGTDTQYF. As DNA, the CDR3 is TGTGCCAGCAGTGCGAGACTAGCGGGCACAGATACGCAGTATTTT.

The chain is built from TRBV24-1 and TRBJ2-3, with 8 nucleotides matching TRBD2. J lost 1 base, V lost 3 bases, and 8 bases had no gene match. This CDR3 has 17 amino acids. CDR1 KGHDR and CDR2 SFDVKD come from the germline V gene. CDR3 protein: CATSDPSLAGRTDTQYF. CDR3 nucleotide sequence: TGTGCCACCAGTGATCCATCGCTAGCGGGCCGCACAGATACGCAGTATTTT.

This sequence joins TRBV6-2 or TRBV6-3 and TRBJ1-5; D is perhaps TRBD1 (6 bases). V was clipped by 4 bases and J by 10 bases, with 20 bases between them. The CDR3 extends over 15 amino acids. Germline V gene data show CDR1 as MNHEY and CDR2 as SVGEGT. CDR3 DNA sequence: TGTGCCAGCAGTTGGGCGCGGGGGCCCGGGGGACCCCAGCATTTT. It translates to CASSWARGPGGPQHF.

V is TRBV5-1 and J is TRBJ1-2; the D is unclear. CDR3 length: 15 amino acids. The germline V gene encodes CDR1 SGHRS and CDR2 YFSETQ. V was clipped by 0 bases and J by 6 bases, with 15 bases between them. The CDR3 DNA sequence: TGCGCCAGCAGCTTGGAGGAGGGCCCGATAGATGGCTACACCTTC. Amino acids: CASSLEEGPIDGYTF.

This clone was seen once. This chain joins TRBV7-2 and TRBJ2-2, with a weak D call TRBD2 (6 bases). CDR1 SGHTA and CDR2 FQGNSA come from the germline V gene. The ends were cut back, 5 bases at V and 0 bases at J, with 10 bases in the middle. This CDR3 region has 15 residues. The CDR3 protein is CASSLRLANTGELFF. The CDR3 DNA follows: TGTGCCAGCAGCCTCCGACTAGCGAACACCGGGGAGCTGTTTTTT.

This sequence joins TRBV6-2 or TRBV6-3 and TRBJ2-1; 7 bases line up with TRBD1. V was clipped by 2 bases and J by 0 bases; unmatched bases: 4. The CDR3 consists of 16 residues. Germline V gene data show CDR1 as MNHEY and CDR2 as SVGEGT. CDR3 in DNA: TGTGCCAGCAGTTACGGGGGACAGAGCTCCTACAATGAGCAGTTCTTC. Translating gives CASSYGGQSSYNEQFF.

V usage is TRBV27 and J usage is TRBJ2-1, with no clear D. Germline V gene sequence: CDR1 MNHEY, CDR2 SMNVEV (reference sequence). Trimming removed 4 bases at V and 0 bases at J, with 10 bases between. The CDR3 is made up of 15 amino acids. This chain's CDR3 is CASSSPRSSYNEQFF. The CDR3 region has the DNA TGTGCCAGCAGTTCTCCTAGGAGCTCCTACAATGAGCAGTTCTTC.

Concerning this clone: At one boundary the junction diverges from the germline segment, which might be a read error. The rearrangement joins TRBV23-1 to TRBJ1-2; D is undetermined. TRBV23-1 is annotated as an ORF whose role is uncertain. The CDR3 spans 15 residues. For the CDR3, the DNA is TGCGCCAGCAGTCAATATTTTTTTTCTGTCTATCGCTACACCTTC. It encodes CASSQYFFSVYRYTF.

V usage is TRBV7-2 and J usage is TRBJ1-4, with a possible D match to TRBD1 (5 bases). The CDR3 totals 11 residues. The germline V and J ends were trimmed by 2 bases and 10 bases, with 5 bases remaining between them. The germline V gene encodes CDR1 SGHTA and CDR2 FQGNSA. The CDR3 nucleotides are TGTGCCAGCAGCTTAACAGGAAAACTGTTTTTT. It is translated as CASSLTGKLFF.

The rearrangement uses TRBV6-6 and TRBJ2-4; D perhaps matches TRBD2 (7 bases). V lost 7 bases, J lost 0 bases, and 16 bases lay in between. The germline V gene encodes CDR1 MNHNY and CDR2 SVGAGI (reference sequence). CDR3 size: 16 residues. The CDR3 region has the DNA TGTGCCAGCACCCTTAGGGGGGGGGTAGCCAAAAACATTCAGTACTTC. This encodes CASTLRGGVAKNIQYF.

The rearrangement joins TRBV10-1 to TRBJ1-1; TRBD1 matches at 11 bases. The CDR3 runs to 14 residues. Trimming removed 5 bases from V and 5 bases from J; junction bases left unmatched: 4. CDR1 and CDR2 (germline): WNHNN, SYGVQD (reference sequence). CDR3 loop: CASSFGDRGTEAFF. CDR3 bases: TGCGCCAGCAGTTTCGGGGACAGGGGGACTGAAGCTTTCTTT.

The rearrangement uses TRBV5-6 and TRBJ1-5, with TRBD1 matching over 7 bases. The CDR3 is 13 amino acids. The V and J ends lost 4 bases and 4 bases, in that order; junction bases with no gene match: 2. Germline V lookup: CDR1 SGHDT, CDR2 YYEEEE. As DNA, the CDR3 is TGTGCCAGCAGCCGACAGGGAAATCAGCCCCAGCATTTT. It is translated as CASSRQGNQPQHF.

The chain links TRBV6-2 or TRBV6-3 to TRBJ1-5; 9 nucleotides match TRBD1. Trimming at V came to 2 bases and at J to 7 bases, leaving 6 bases not matched to a gene. This CDR3 is 15 amino acids long. Per germline, CDR1 MNHEY and CDR2 SVGEGT. CDR3 bases: TGTGCCAGCAGTTACCAGGACAGGGGTGGGCAGCCCCAGCATTTT. It translates to CASSYQDRGGQPQHF.